This T cell receptor (beta chain) was captured in a study of blood T cell repertoires in COVID-19. Study summary: Acute-phase and convalescent COVID-19 samples originated in the United States, Italy and Spain. In each case, the material was cDNA or gDNA derived from T cells, B-cell-depleted T cells, or PBMCs.

The table came from immunoSEQ multiplex PCR; TCRdb's copy has only in-frame clones and leaves some out. The sample shows roughly 120,000 clones, around 86% of them seen only once. The germline V gene encodes CDR1 KGHSH and CDR2 LQKENI. This CDR3 is built from 14 residues. Losses at the gene ends were 5 bases for V and 4 bases for J; bases not matched to a gene: 3. The sample taken for sequencing was peripheral blood. This chain joins TRBV18 and TRBJ2-4; 9 bases map to TRBD1. This receptor was identified in a man older than 75 with acute or convalescent COVID-19. This CDR3 is CASSSGQGKNIQYF. As DNA, the CDR3 is TGTGCCAGCTCATCAGGACAGGGGAAAAACATTCAGTACTTC.